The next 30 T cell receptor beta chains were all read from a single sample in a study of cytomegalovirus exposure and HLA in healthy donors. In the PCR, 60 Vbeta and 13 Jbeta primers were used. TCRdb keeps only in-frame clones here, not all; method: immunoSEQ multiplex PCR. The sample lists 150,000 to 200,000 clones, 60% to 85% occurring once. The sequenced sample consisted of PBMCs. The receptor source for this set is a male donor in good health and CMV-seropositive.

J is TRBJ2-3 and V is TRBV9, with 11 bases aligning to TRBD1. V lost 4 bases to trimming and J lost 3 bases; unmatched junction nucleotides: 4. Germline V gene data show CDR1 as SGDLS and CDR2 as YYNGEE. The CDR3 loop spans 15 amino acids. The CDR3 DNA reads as TGTGCCAGCAGCACCGGGACAGGGGGGACAGATACGCAGTATTTT. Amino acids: CASSTGTGGTDTQYF.

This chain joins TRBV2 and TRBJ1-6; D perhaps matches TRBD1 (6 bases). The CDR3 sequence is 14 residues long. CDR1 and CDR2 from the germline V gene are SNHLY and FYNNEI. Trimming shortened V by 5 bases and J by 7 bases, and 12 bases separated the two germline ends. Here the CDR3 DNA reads TGTGCCAGCAGTATCGGGACAAGAAATTCACCCCTCCACTTT. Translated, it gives CASSIGTRNSPLHF.

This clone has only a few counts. CDR3 sequence reads: CASSPQGVGYGYTF. Here the CDR3 DNA reads TGTGCCAGCAGTCCACAGGGGGTAGGTTATGGCTACACCTTC. The chain joins TRBV2 to TRBJ1-2; 8 bases match TRBD1. V was pared by 5 bases and J by 5 bases, with 7 bases of the junction left unmatched. There are 14 residues in the CDR3. The V gene's germline CDR1 is SNHLY and CDR2 FYNNEI.

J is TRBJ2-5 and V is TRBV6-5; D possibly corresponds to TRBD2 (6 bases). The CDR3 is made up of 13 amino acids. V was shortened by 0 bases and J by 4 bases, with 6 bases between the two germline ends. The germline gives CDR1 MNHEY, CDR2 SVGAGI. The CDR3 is CASSYSGGETQYF. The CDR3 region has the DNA TGTGCCAGCAGTTACTCCGGGGGAGAGACCCAGTACTTC.

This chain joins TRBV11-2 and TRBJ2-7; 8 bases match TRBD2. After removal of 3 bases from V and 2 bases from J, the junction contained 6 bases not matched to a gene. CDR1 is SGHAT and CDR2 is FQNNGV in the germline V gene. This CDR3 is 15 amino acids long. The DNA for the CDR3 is TGTGCCAGCAGCTTCGGACCGGGACTAGCCTACGAGCAGTACTTC. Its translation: CASSFGPGLAYEQYF.

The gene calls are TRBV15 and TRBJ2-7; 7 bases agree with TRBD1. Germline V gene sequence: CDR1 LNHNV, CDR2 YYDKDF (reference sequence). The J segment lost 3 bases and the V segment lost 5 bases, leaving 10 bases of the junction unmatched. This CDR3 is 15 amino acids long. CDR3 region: CATSPTGDSLYEQYF. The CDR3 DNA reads TGTGCCACCAGCCCCACCGGGGACAGCCTCTACGAGCAGTACTTC. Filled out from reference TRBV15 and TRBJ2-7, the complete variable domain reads DAMVIQNPRYQVTQFGKPVTLSCSQTLNHNVMYWYQQKSSQAPKLLFHYYDKDFNNEADTPDNFQSRRPNTSFCFLDIRSPGLGDTAMYLCATSPTGDSLYEQYFGPGTRLTVT.

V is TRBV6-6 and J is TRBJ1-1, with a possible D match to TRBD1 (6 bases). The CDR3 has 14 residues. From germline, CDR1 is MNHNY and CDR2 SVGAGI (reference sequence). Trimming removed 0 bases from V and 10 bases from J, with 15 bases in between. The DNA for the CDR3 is TGTGCCAGCAGTTACTCCGGGGGGCAAGGGGTAGCTTTCTTT. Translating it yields CASSYSGGQGVAFF.

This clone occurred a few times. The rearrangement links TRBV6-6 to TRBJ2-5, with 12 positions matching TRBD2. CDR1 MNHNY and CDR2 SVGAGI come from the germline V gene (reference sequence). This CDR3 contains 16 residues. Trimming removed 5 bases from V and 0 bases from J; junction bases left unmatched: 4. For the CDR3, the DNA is TGTGCCAGCAGTCACGGGACTAGCGGGTACCAAGAGACCCAGTACTTC. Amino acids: CASSHGTSGYQETQYF.

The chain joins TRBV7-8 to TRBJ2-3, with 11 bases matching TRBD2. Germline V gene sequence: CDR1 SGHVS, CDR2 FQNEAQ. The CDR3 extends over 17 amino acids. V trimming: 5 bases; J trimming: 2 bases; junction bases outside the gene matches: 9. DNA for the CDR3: TGTGCCAGCAGCGCCCTCACTAGCGGGGGCTACACAGATACGCAGTATTTT. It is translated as CASSALTSGGYTDTQYF.

The CDR3 region has the DNA TGTGCCATCAGGGGACAGGGGGAGAACGAGCAGTACTTC. It yields the protein CAIRGQGENEQYF. The rearrangement links TRBV10-3 to TRBJ2-7, with 11 bases matching TRBD1. The junction had 3 bases not matched to a gene; V was cut back by 6 bases and J by 5 bases. Germline loops: CDR1 ENHRY, CDR2 SYGVKD. This CDR3 is built from 13 residues.

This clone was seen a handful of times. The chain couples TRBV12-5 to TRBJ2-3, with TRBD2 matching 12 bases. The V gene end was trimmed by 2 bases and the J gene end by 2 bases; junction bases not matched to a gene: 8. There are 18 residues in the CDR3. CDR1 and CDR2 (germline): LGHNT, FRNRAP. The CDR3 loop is CASGLSVTSGGVTDTQYF. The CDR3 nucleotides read TGTGCTAGTGGTTTGTCGGTGACTAGCGGGGGAGTCACAGATACGCAGTATTTT.

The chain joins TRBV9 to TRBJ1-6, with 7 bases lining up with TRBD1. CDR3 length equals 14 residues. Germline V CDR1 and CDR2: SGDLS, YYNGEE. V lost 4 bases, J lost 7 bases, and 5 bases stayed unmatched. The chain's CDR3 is CASSRTQGNSPLHF. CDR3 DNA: TGTGCCAGCAGCCGGACACAGGGGAATTCACCCCTCCACTTT.

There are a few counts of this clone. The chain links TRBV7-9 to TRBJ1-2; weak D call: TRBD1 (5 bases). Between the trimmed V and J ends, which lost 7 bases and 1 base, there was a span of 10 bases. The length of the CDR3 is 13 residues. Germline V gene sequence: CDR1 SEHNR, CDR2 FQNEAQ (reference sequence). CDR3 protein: CASTAGDNYGYTF. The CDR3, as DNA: TGTGCCAGCACCGCGGGGGATAACTATGGCTACACCTTC.

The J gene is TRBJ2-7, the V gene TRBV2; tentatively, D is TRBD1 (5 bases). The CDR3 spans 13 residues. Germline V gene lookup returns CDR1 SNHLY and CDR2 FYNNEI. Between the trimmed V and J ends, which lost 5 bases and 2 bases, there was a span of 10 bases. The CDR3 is CASSRDRAYEQYF. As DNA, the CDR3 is TGTGCCAGCAGTCGAGACAGAGCCTACGAGCAGTACTTC.

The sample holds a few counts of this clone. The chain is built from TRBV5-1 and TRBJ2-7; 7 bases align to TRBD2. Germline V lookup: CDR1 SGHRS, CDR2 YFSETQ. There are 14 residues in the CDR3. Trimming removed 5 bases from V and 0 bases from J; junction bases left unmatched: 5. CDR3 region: CASRAGMSSYEQYF. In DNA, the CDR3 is TGCGCCAGCAGAGCGGGGATGAGCTCCTACGAGCAGTACTTC.

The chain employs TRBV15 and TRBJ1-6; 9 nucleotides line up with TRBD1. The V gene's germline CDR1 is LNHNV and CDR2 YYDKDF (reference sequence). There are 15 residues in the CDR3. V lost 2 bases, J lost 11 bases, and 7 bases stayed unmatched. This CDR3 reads CATSRHRGPQTPLHF. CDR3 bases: TGTGCCACCAGCAGACACAGGGGGCCTCAAACACCCCTCCACTTT.

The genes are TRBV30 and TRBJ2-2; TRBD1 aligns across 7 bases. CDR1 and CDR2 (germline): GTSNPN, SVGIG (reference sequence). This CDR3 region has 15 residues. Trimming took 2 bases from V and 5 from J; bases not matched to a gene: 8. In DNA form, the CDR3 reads TGTGCCTGGAGTCCCAACGACAGGGATACCGGGGAGCTGTTTTTT. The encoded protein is CAWSPNDRDTGELFF.

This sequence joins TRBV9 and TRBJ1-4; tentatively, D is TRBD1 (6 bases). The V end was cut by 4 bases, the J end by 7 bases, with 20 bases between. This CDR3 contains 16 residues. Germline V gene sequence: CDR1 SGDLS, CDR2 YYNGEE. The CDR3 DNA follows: TGTGCCAGCAGCCCATCCGGGGGGCAAGGACGTGAAAAACTGTTTTTT. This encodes CASSPSGGQGREKLFF.

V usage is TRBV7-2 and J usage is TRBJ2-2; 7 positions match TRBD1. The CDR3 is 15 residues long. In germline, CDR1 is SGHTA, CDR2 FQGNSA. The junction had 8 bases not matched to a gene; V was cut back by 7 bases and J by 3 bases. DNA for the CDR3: TGTGCCAGCAAAAAAGGGGGCGCCGACACCGGGGAGCTGTTTTTT. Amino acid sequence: CASKKGGADTGELFF. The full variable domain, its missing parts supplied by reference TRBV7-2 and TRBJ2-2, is GAGVSQSPSNKVTEKGKDVELRCDPISGHTALYWYRQSLGQGLEFLIYFQGNSAPDKSGLPSDRFSAERTGGSVSTLTIQRTQQEDSAVYLCASKKGGADTGELFFGEGSRLTVL.

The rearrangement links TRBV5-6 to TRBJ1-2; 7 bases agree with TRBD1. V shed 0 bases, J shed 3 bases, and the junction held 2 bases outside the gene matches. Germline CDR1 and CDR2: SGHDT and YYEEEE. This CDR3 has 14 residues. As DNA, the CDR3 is TGTGCCAGCAGCTTGGGCAGGGGGGACTATGGCTACACCTTC. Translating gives CASSLGRGDYGYTF.

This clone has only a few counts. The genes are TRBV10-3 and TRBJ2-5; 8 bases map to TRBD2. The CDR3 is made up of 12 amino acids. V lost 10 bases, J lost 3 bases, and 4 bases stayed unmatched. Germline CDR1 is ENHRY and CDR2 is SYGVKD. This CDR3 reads CATREGEETQYF. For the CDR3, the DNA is TGTGCCACCCGGGAGGGAGAAGAGACCCAGTACTTC.

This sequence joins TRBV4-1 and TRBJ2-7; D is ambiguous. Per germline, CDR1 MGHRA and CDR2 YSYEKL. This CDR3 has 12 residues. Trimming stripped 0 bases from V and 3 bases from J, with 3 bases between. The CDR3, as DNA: TGCGCCAGCAGCCAAGATCGCTACGAGCAGTACTTC. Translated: CASSQDRYEQYF.

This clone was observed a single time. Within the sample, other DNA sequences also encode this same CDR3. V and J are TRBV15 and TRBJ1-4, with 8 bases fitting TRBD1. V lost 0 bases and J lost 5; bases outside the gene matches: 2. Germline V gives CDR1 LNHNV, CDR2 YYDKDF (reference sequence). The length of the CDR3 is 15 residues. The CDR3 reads CATSRDRGRNEKLFF. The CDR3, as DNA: TGTGCCACCAGCAGAGACAGGGGGCGGAATGAAAAACTGTTTTTT. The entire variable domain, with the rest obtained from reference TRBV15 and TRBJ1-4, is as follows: DAMVIQNPRYQVTQFGKPVTLSCSQTLNHNVMYWYQQKSSQAPKLLFHYYDKDFNNEADTPDNFQSRRPNTSFCFLDIRSPGLGDTAMYLCATSRDRGRNEKLFFGSGTQLSVL.

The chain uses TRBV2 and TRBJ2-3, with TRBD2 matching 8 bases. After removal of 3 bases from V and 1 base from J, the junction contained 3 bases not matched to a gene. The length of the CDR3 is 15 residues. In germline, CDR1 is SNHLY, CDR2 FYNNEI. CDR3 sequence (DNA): TGTGCCAGCAGTGAGTGGCGGGGGGGCACAGATACGCAGTATTTT. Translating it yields CASSEWRGGTDTQYF.

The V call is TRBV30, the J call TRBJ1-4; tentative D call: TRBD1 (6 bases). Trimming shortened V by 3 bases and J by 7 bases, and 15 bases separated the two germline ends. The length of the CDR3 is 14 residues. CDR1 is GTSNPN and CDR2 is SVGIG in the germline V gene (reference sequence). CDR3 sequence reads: CAWRLGGRGEKLFF. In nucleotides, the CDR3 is TGTGCCTGGAGATTGGGGGGGCGAGGTGAAAAACTGTTTTTT.

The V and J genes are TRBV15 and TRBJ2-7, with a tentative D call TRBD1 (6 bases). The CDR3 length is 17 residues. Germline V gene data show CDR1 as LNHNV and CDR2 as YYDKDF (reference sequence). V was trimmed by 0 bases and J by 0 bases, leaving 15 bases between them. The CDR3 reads CATSREQGKRVSYEQYF. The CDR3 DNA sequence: TGTGCCACCAGCAGAGAACAGGGAAAAAGAGTCTCCTACGAGCAGTACTTC. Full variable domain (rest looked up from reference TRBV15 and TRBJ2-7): DAMVIQNPRYQVTQFGKPVTLSCSQTLNHNVMYWYQQKSSQAPKLLFHYYDKDFNNEADTPDNFQSRRPNTSFCFLDIRSPGLGDTAMYLCATSREQGKRVSYEQYFGPGTRLTVT.

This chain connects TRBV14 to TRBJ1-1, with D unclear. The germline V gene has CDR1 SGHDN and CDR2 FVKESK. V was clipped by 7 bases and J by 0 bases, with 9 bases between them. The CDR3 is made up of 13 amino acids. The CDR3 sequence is CASKMEMNTEAFF. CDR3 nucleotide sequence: TGTGCCAGCAAAATGGAGATGAACACTGAAGCTTTCTTT.

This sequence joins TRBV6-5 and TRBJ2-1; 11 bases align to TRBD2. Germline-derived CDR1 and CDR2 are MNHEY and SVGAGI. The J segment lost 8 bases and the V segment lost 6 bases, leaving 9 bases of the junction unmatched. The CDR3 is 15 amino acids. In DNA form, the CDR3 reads TGTGCCAGCAGGGATCCTAGCGGGGGGTCTTATGAGCAGTTCTTC. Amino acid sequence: CASRDPSGGSYEQFF.

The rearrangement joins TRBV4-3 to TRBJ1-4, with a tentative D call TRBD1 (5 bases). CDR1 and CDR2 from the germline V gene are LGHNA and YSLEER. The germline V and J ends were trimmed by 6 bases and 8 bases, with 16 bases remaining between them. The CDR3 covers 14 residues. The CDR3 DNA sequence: TGCGCCAGCAGTCCTTCCGGGACTGCCGAAAAACTGTTTTTT. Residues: CASSPSGTAEKLFF.

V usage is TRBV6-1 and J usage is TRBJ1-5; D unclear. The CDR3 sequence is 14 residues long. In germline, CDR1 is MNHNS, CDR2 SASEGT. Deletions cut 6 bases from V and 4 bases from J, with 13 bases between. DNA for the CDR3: TGTGCCAGCAGGTCGGGGTCCCAAAATCAGCCCCAGCATTTT. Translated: CASRSGSQNQPQHF.